The rows below give T cell receptor beta chains drawn from one sample of a study of response to subunit inactivated influenza vaccine. MiXCR was run by TCRdb on the RT-PCR reads, yielding one entry per CDR3 protein. The sample lists about 780,000 distinct CDR3 sequences, less than 20% occurring once. Source: PBMCs from blood, taken 4 to 6 days after vaccination. The receptors originated from a man aged 50-60 years who received an inactivated influenza vaccine. Both conserved end residues are part of each CDR3. A D gene is named only where the DNA matches it firmly. Clone size appears in some rows only: once, few, many, or a class for an expanded clone.

D gene,V gene,clone size,J gene,CDR3 DNA,CDR3 protein
.,TRBV4-1,.,TRBJ1-1,TGCGCCAGCAGCCCCACGGACGGACTGAACACTGAAGCTTTCTTT,CASSPTDGLNTEAFF
.,TRBV4-2,few,TRBJ2-7,TGTGCCAGCAGCCCGCGGACGGTGTCCTACGAGCAGTACTTC,CASSPRTVSYEQYF
TRBD2,TRBV7-3,few,TRBJ2-7,TGTGCCAGCAGCTTAAGGGTAGCGGGAGTACAAGAGCAGTACTTC,CASSLRVAGVQEQYF
TRBD1,TRBV16,few,TRBJ1-2,TGTGCCAGCAGCCAAGACCCAGGGGGCTATAACTATGGCTACACCTTC,CASSQDPGGYNYGYTF
TRBD1,TRBV9,many,TRBJ2-7,TGTGCCAGCAGCGTAGGGACAGGGGGATCCTACGAGCAGTACTTC,CASSVGTGGSYEQYF
.,TRBV27,.,TRBJ1-6,TGTACCAGCAGTTTGGGGGTTAATTCACCCCTCCACTTT,CTSSLGVNSPLHF
.,TRBV15,.,TRBJ2-1,TGTGACACCAGCAGAGGCTACAATGAGCAGTTCTTC,CDTSRGYNEQFF
TRBD2,TRBV27,.,TRBJ2-7,TGTGCCAGCAAGGCGGTGGGGGGGTTCGAGCAGTACTTC,CASKAVGGFEQYF
TRBD1,TRBV6-2/TRBV6-3,.,TRBJ2-7,TGTGCCAGCAGTGACCCGGGACAGATTACCTACGAGCAGTACTTC,CASSDPGQITYEQYF
TRBD2,TRBV20-1,many,TRBJ2-7,TGCAGTGCGGAGACCCCCGGTGGCGGGAGGATTTACGAGCAGTACTTC,CSAETPGGGRIYEQYF
.,TRBV5-1,few,TRBJ2-7,TGCGCCAGCAGCTTGTCAGTCTCGACCTACGAGCAGTACTTC,CASSLSVSTYEQYF
.,TRBV12-3/TRBV12-4,many,TRBJ2-3,TGTGCCAGCAGTTTGGGCCATCCGAGCGCAGATACGCAGTATTTT,CASSLGHPSADTQYF
TRBD2,TRBV29-1,few,TRBJ2-1,TGCAGCGTTCAAAGACTAGCGGGCGGGATTTTAAACAATGAGCAGTTCTTC,CSVQRLAGGILNNEQFF
.,TRBV6-2/TRBV6-3,.,TRBJ2-1,TGTGCCAGCAGTTACTACCGGGACAAGCTGGGCAATGAGCAGTTCTTC,CASSYYRDKLGNEQFF
TRBD2,TRBV7-2,.,TRBJ2-3,TGTGCCAGCAGCTATGGGACTAGCTCGCAGTATTTT,CASSYGTSSQYF
TRBD1,TRBV4-3,.,TRBJ2-5,TGCGCCAGCAGCCAAGTTGGGCAGGGGGTTAGAGAGACCCAGTACTTC,CASSQVGQGVRETQYF
.,TRBV7-2,few,TRBJ2-1,TGTGCCAGCAGCTTAGATATCGGGGTTGATGAGCAGTTCTTC,CASSLDIGVDEQFF
TRBD1,TRBV5-6,few,TRBJ2-7,TGTGCCAGCAGCTGGGGACAGGACTACGAGCAGTACTTC,CASSWGQDYEQYF
.,TRBV7-2,many,TRBJ2-1,TGTGCCAGCAGCCCTACCTATGAGCAGTTCTTC,CASSPTYEQFF
.,TRBV9,.,TRBJ2-1,TGTGCCAGCAGACAGGTATTTGATGAGCAGTTCTTC,CASRQVFDEQFF
.,TRBV7-2,.,TRBJ1-1,TGTGCCAGCAGCTTAGCTTGGGGCGGAGAGAACACTGAAGCTTTCTTT,CASSLAWGGENTEAFF
TRBD2,TRBV7-8,many,TRBJ2-1,TGTGCCAGCAGCTTGGGACTAGCGGCCAATGAGCAGTTCTTC,CASSLGLAANEQFF
.,TRBV5-1,few,TRBJ2-3,TGCGCCAGCAGCTATCGGGGGAGTCCCCCAGATACGCAGTATTTT,CASSYRGSPPDTQYF
.,TRBV6-2/TRBV6-3,many,TRBJ2-7,TGTGCCAGCAGTTACTCGATACGGGAGACCTACGAGCAGTACTTC,CASSYSIRETYEQYF
.,TRBV6-6,.,TRBJ2-7,TGTGCCAGCAGTTACTTGGTCCGAAACGAGCAGTACTTC,CASSYLVRNEQYF
TRBD2,TRBV6-1,.,TRBJ2-7,TGTGCCAGCAGTGTGGGACTAGCGGGAGGGTCCCTCTCCTACGAGCAGTACTTC,CASSVGLAGGSLSYEQYF
TRBD1,TRBV12-3/TRBV12-4,few,TRBJ2-2,TGTGCCAGCATTAGGGCCGGGACAGCCGGGGAGCTGTTTTTT,CASIRAGTAGELFF
TRBD2,TRBV20-1,.,TRBJ2-1,TGCAGTGCTAGACCCAGCGGGAGCCGGAACTCCTACAATGAGCAGTTCTTC,CSARPSGSRNSYNEQFF
.,TRBV20-1,.,TRBJ2-1,TGCAGTGCTAGATATTCGGCAACCCGCTCCTACAATGAGCAGTTCTTC,CSARYSATRSYNEQFF
.,TRBV11-2,.,TRBJ2-5,TGTGCCAGCAGCCCCGCGAGGGTTGGGGGACGGTACCAAGAGACCCAGTACTTC,CASSPARVGGRYQETQYF
.,TRBV6-5,.,TRBJ2-1,TGTGCCAGCAGTTACTCGAATGCACCTCACAATGAGCAGTTCTTC,CASSYSNAPHNEQFF
TRBD2,TRBV6-1,few,TRBJ2-5,TGTGCCAGCAGTCTTAGCGGGGGGACACAGACCCAGTACTTC,CASSLSGGTQTQYF